What follows describes a single TCR beta chain. Data came from immunoSEQ multiplex PCR; TCRdb stores just in-frame clones and leaves some out. The table shows about 1.5 million clones, with 95% to 99% occurring only once. The ends were cut back, 0 bases at V and 2 bases at J, with 17 bases in the middle. The CDR3 has 17 residues. Germline CDR1 and CDR2: MGHRA and YSYEKL. This sample is drawn from a study of shared clonotypes between healthy human individuals. The source material was naive CD4+ T cells sorted from blood. This sample's subset: CD45RA+ positively selected. This chain links TRBV4-1 with TRBJ2-7, with D possibly TRBD2 on 6 matching bases. The sequence was collected from a man aged 25 to 40 in good health. The CDR3 region has the DNA TGCGCCAGCAGCCAAGAGGTCCTAGCGAACCGTCCCTACGAGCAGTACTTC. Protein sequence: CASSQEVLANRPYEQYF.